One and the same sample provided the 29 T cell receptor beta chains below, sequenced in a study of shared clonotypes between healthy human individuals. Generated by immunoSEQ multiplex PCR, the TCRdb table keeps only in-frame clones and is missing some. The sample carries some 2,500,000 clones, 80% to 95% recorded once. Sequencing was carried out using naive CD4+ T cells from PBMCs. Subset given: CD45RA+ positively selected. The receptors come from a man between 18 and 35 years old in good health. Some clones in this sample may be carry-over from other donors' samples.

Regarding this clone: This sample also contains other DNA sequences that code for the same CDR3. This chain joins TRBV28 and TRBJ1-2; no definite D call. With 3 bases removed from V and 4 bases from J, the gap between germline ends came to 6 bases. Germline V gene data show CDR1 as MDHEN and CDR2 as SYDVKM. CDR3 length equals 12 residues. The chain's CDR3 is CASSLASYGYTF. The CDR3 DNA reads TGTGCCAGCAGTTTGGCGTCCTATGGCTACACCTTC.

Concerning this clone itself: The same CDR3 also results from other DNA sequences found in this sample. This chain joins TRBV28 and TRBJ2-7, with 12 positions matching TRBD2. Germline CDR1 reads MDHEN; CDR2 reads SYDVKM. This CDR3 is built from 15 residues. Losses at the gene ends were 1 base for V and 2 bases for J; bases not matched to a gene: 0. For the CDR3, the DNA is TGTGCCAGCAGTTTATCTAGCGGGAGGGCCTACGAGCAGTACTTC. This sequence encodes CASSLSSGRAYEQYF.

This chain joins TRBV2 and TRBJ2-7, with a weak D call TRBD2 (6 bases). The CDR3 consists of 15 residues. Between the trimmed V and J ends, which lost 7 bases and 4 bases, there was a span of 20 bases. From germline, CDR1 is SNHLY and CDR2 FYNNEI. CDR3: CASTKLASLVYEQYF. The CDR3 DNA reads TGTGCCAGCACCAAACTAGCTTCACTAGTTTACGAGCAGTACTTC. The whole variable domain, filled in from reference TRBV2 and TRBJ2-7, reads EPEVTQTPSHQVTQMGQEVILRCVPISNHLYFYWYRQILGQKVEFLVSFYNNEISEKSEIFDDQFSVERPDGSNFTLKIRSTKLEDSAMYFCASTKLASLVYEQYFGPGTRLTVT.

The rearrangement links TRBV9 to TRBJ2-2; tentative D call: TRBD1 (6 bases). This CDR3 contains 14 residues. The V and J ends lost 5 bases and 2 bases respectively, with 10 bases between them. Per the germline V gene, CDR1 is SGDLS and CDR2 is YYNGEE. The CDR3 loop reads CASSDRRNTGELFF. CDR3 DNA sequence: TGTGCCAGCAGTGACAGGCGCAACACCGGGGAGCTGTTTTTT.

The genes are TRBV28 and TRBJ2-5, with D tentatively TRBD1 or TRBD2 (5 bases each). This CDR3 comprises 13 residues. With 3 bases removed from V and 5 bases from J, the gap between germline ends came to 10 bases. Germline V gene lookup returns CDR1 MDHEN and CDR2 SYDVKM. DNA for the CDR3: TGTGCCAGCAGTTTTGGGGGTTGGGAGACCCAGTACTTC. This sequence encodes CASSFGGWETQYF.

The rearrangement uses TRBV11-1 and TRBJ2-7; D is tentatively TRBD1 or TRBD2 (5 bases each). V was pared by 4 bases and J by 0 bases, with 10 bases between. Germline V gene data show CDR1 as SGHAT and CDR2 as FQDESV (reference sequence). This CDR3 is built from 14 residues. The CDR3 here is CASSSGTASYEQYF. CDR3 nucleotides: TGTGCCAGCAGCTCGGGGACGGCCTCCTACGAGCAGTACTTC.

This clone was seen only once. This sequence joins TRBV5-1 and TRBJ2-7; D may match TRBD1 or TRBD2 (5 bases each). This CDR3 is built from 15 residues. The V end lost 2 bases, the J end lost 6 bases, and 18 bases lay between the germline ends. Germline loops: CDR1 SGHRS, CDR2 YFSETQ. The chain's CDR3 is CASSLGYVGAGEQYF. As DNA, the CDR3 is TGCGCCAGCAGCTTAGGGTATGTCGGGGCCGGCGAGCAGTACTTC.

The rearrangement links TRBV7-9 to TRBJ1-4; no clear D gene. V was clipped by 0 bases and J by 4 bases, with 12 bases between them. The CDR3 loop spans 16 amino acids. Germline-derived CDR1 and CDR2 are SEHNR and FQNEAQ (reference sequence). CDR3 DNA: TGTGCCAGCAGCTTAGCATGGTCCGTCTTTAATGAAAAACTGTTTTTT. This gives the protein CASSLAWSVFNEKLFF.

The gene calls are TRBV2 and TRBJ2-3; 7 nucleotides match TRBD1. The CDR3 contains 14 residues. Germline values: CDR1 SNHLY, CDR2 FYNNEI. After removal of 2 bases from V and 5 bases from J, the junction contained 4 bases not matched to a gene. CDR3 DNA: TGTGCCAGCAGTGAACCCCAGGGGGTAGATACGCAGTATTTT. Its protein is CASSEPQGVDTQYF.

This rearrangement joins TRBV10-1 to TRBJ2-7; 7 positions agree with TRBD2. This CDR3 is built from 15 residues. With 6 bases clipped from V and 0 bases from J, the junction kept 8 bases outside the gene matches. The germline gives CDR1 WNHNN, CDR2 SYGVQD (reference sequence). The DNA of the CDR3 is TGCGCCAGCAGCCTTGGGGAGGGGAGCTCCTACGAGCAGTACTTC. Its protein product is CASSLGEGSSYEQYF.

The chain combines TRBV29-1 with TRBJ2-2, with D possibly being TRBD1 (6 bases). The V end was cut by 4 bases, the J end by 4 bases, with 13 bases between. Germline V gene lookup returns CDR1 SQVTM and CDR2 ANQGSEA. The CDR3 runs 14 residues. CDR3 protein: CSVVGRGGTGELFF. CDR3 nucleotide sequence: TGCAGCGTTGTTGGCAGGGGTGGCACCGGGGAGCTGTTTTTT.

This clone was recorded once. The J gene is TRBJ1-3, the V gene TRBV9; D gene ambiguous. Germline V CDR1 and CDR2: SGDLS, YYNGEE. The CDR3 is 16 amino acids. The V end was cut by 0 bases, the J end by 0 bases, with 10 bases between. In DNA form, the CDR3 reads TGTGCCAGCAGCGTAGCTACGGCACACTCTGGAAACACCATATATTTT. This codes for CASSVATAHSGNTIYF. Complete variable domain (other parts from reference TRBV9 and TRBJ1-3): DSGVTQTPKHLITATGQRVTLRCSPRSGDLSVYWYQQSLDQGLQFLIQYYNGEERAKGNILERFSAQQFPDLHSELNLSSLELGDSALYFCASSVATAHSGNTIYFGEGSWLTVV.

Note on this clone: Other DNA sequences of this sample code for an identical CDR3. V is TRBV7-3 and J is TRBJ2-3, with no clear D. The CDR3 is made up of 14 amino acids. V lost 1 base and J 0 bases, leaving 5 bases between the germline ends. CDR1 is SGHTA and CDR2 is FQGTGA in the germline V gene. This CDR3 reads CASSLRASTDTQYF. In nucleotides, the CDR3 is TGTGCCAGCAGCTTAAGGGCTAGCACAGATACGCAGTATTTT. Filled out from reference TRBV7-3 and TRBJ2-3, the complete variable domain reads GAGVSQTPSNKVTEKGKYVELRCDPISGHTALYWYRQSLGQGPEFLIYFQGTGAADDSGLPNDRFFAVRPEGSVSTLKIQRTERGDSAVYLCASSLRASTDTQYFGPGTRLTVL.

The genes are TRBV20-1 and TRBJ2-7; the D is unclear. The CDR3 runs 11 residues. Per the germline V gene, CDR1 is DFQATT and CDR2 is SNEGSKA (reference sequence). Trimming removed 6 bases from V and 9 bases from J, with 15 bases in between. The CDR3 DNA is TGCAGTGCCATCCGCCCCGAACGGCAGTACTTC. As protein: CSAIRPERQYF.

The CDR3 loop is CASSIVGGTTEAFF. CDR3 DNA: TGTGCCAGTAGTATAGTGGGAGGGACCACTGAAGCTTTCTTT. This chain links TRBV19 with TRBJ1-1; maybe TRBD1 (5 bases). With 1 base removed from V and 4 bases from J, the gap between germline ends came to 10 bases. The CDR3 runs 14 residues. Per germline, CDR1 LNHDA and CDR2 SQIVND (reference sequence).

V gene TRBV7-9 combines with J gene TRBJ1-2, with 8 bases lining up with TRBD1. CDR1 SEHNR and CDR2 FQNEAQ come from the germline V gene (reference sequence). The J segment lost 8 bases and the V segment lost 6 bases, leaving 8 bases of the junction unmatched. This CDR3 has 13 residues. This CDR3 is CASRNRGFEGYTF. CDR3 nucleotides: TGTGCCAGCAGAAACAGGGGGTTTGAAGGCTACACCTTC.

This chain uses TRBV2 with TRBJ1-1; 8 positions match TRBD1. The CDR3 extends over 14 amino acids. The germline V gene encodes CDR1 SNHLY and CDR2 FYNNEI. With 4 bases clipped from V and 4 bases from J, the junction kept 5 bases outside the gene matches. Here the CDR3 DNA reads TGTGCCAGCAGTGGGACAGGGTTAGGCACTGAAGCTTTCTTT. This sequence encodes CASSGTGLGTEAFF. The whole variable domain, filled in from reference TRBV2 and TRBJ1-1, reads EPEVTQTPSHQVTQMGQEVILRCVPISNHLYFYWYRQILGQKVEFLVSFYNNEISEKSEIFDDQFSVERPDGSNFTLKIRSTKLEDSAMYFCASSGTGLGTEAFFGQGTRLTVV.

The genes are TRBV4-1 and TRBJ2-7, with D unresolved. Looked up from germline, CDR1 is MGHRA and CDR2 is YSYEKL. The CDR3 has 17 amino acids. Trimming removed 0 bases from V and 3 bases from J, with 18 bases in between. The CDR3 region is CASSQDRGRIQFYEQYF. Here the CDR3 DNA reads TGCGCCAGCAGCCAAGATCGCGGACGGATTCAATTCTACGAGCAGTACTTC.

The chain recombines TRBV9 with TRBJ1-1; no reliable D call. Trimming cost V 3 bases and J 4 bases, with 16 bases left between them. Germline V gene sequence: CDR1 SGDLS, CDR2 YYNGEE. This CDR3 region has 15 residues. The CDR3 is CASSAEERAGTEAFF. The DNA for the CDR3 is TGTGCCAGCAGCGCCGAGGAAAGGGCGGGCACTGAAGCTTTCTTT. Looking up the rest from reference TRBV9 and TRBJ1-1 gives the full variable domain: DSGVTQTPKHLITATGQRVTLRCSPRSGDLSVYWYQQSLDQGLQFLIQYYNGEERAKGNILERFSAQQFPDLHSELNLSSLELGDSALYFCASSAEERAGTEAFFGQGTRLTVV.

The chain recombines TRBV6-5 with TRBJ1-2, with D possibly matching TRBD1 (6 bases). Germline assignment: CDR1 MNHEY and CDR2 SVGAGI. Trimming took off 6 bases at V and 2 bases at J, with 10 bases between the two ends. This CDR3 has 13 amino acids. The CDR3 bases are TGTGCCAGCAGCTCTACAGGGAACTATGGCTACACCTTC. The encoded protein is CASSSTGNYGYTF.

The chain carries TRBV7-6 and TRBJ2-2; TRBD2 matches 11 bases. Germline V CDR1 and CDR2: SGHVS, FNYEAQ. The V gene end was trimmed by 6 bases and the J gene end by 7 bases; junction bases not matched to a gene: 13. There are 17 residues in the CDR3. The CDR3 coding sequence is TGTGCCAGCAGAAAAGCCCCACTAGCGGGAGAGGGCGGGGAGCTGTTTTTT. Amino acids: CASRKAPLAGEGGELFF.

The rearrangement links TRBV10-3 to TRBJ2-7, with 11 bases fitting TRBD2. With V trimmed by 4 bases and J by 0 bases, 8 bases remained unmatched. This CDR3 spans 17 amino acids. Germline assignment: CDR1 ENHRY and CDR2 SYGVKD. CDR3 in DNA: TGTGCCATCAGTGGTAGTAGCGGGAGGGCCGGCTCCTACGAGCAGTACTTC. Amino acid sequence: CAISGSSGRAGSYEQYF.

The chain links TRBV7-8 to TRBJ2-2; D remains unclear. The V end was cut by 7 bases, the J end by 0 bases, with 12 bases between. The V gene's germline CDR1 is SGHVS and CDR2 FQNEAQ. The CDR3 sequence is 15 residues long. This CDR3 is CASTNSVANTGELFF. The CDR3 DNA sequence: TGTGCCAGCACAAACTCCGTCGCGAACACCGGGGAGCTGTTTTTT. The entire variable domain, with the rest obtained from reference TRBV7-8 and TRBJ2-2, is as follows: GAGVSQSPRYKVAKRGQDVALRCDPISGHVSLFWYQQALGQGPEFLTYFQNEAQLDKSGLPSDRFFAERPEGSVSTLKIQRTQQEDSAVYLCASTNSVANTGELFFGEGSRLTVL.

This clone was seen a handful of times. V is TRBV27 and J is TRBJ1-4, with 10 nucleotides matching TRBD1. The CDR3 loop spans 12 amino acids. After removal of 5 bases from V and 14 bases from J, the junction contained 5 bases not matched to a gene. Germline CDR1 MNHEY, CDR2 SMNVEV (reference sequence). Here the CDR3 DNA reads TGTGCCAGCAGTGACCGGGACAGGGGCCTGTTTTTT. This encodes CASSDRDRGLFF.

The chain joins TRBV30 to TRBJ2-5, with 8 positions matching TRBD2. Germline V CDR1 and CDR2: GTSNPN, SVGIG (reference sequence). The CDR3 runs 16 residues. Trimming at V came to 1 base and at J to 3 bases, leaving 10 bases not matched to a gene. The CDR3 coding sequence is TGTGCCTGGAGTGCGGTCCGACTAGCGCCTGAAGAGACCCAGTACTTC. It yields the protein CAWSAVRLAPEETQYF.

The chain joins TRBV19 to TRBJ1-5, with 9 bases aligning to TRBD1. This CDR3 has 14 amino acids. From germline, CDR1 is LNHDA and CDR2 SQIVND (reference sequence). V shed 6 bases and J 10 bases; nucleotides not matched to a gene: 10. This CDR3 is CASRAGQGWKPQHF. In DNA, the CDR3 is TGTGCCAGTAGGGCGGGACAGGGTTGGAAACCCCAGCATTTT.

The J gene is TRBJ1-3, the V gene TRBV27; D is perhaps TRBD1 (6 bases). CDR1 MNHEY and CDR2 SMNVEV come from the germline V gene (reference sequence). Trimming shortened V by 3 bases and J by 3 bases, and 12 bases separated the two germline ends. This CDR3 has 15 amino acids. As DNA, the CDR3 is TGTGCCAGCAGTTTGACAGGCACCCTTGGAAACACCATATATTTT. Protein product: CASSLTGTLGNTIYF.

V gene TRBV30 combines with J gene TRBJ2-7, with TRBD2 matching 10 bases. The CDR3 extends over 15 amino acids. In germline, CDR1 is GTSNPN, CDR2 SVGIG (reference sequence). Unmatched junction bases numbered 6, after V lost 3 bases and J lost 1 base. The CDR3 coding sequence is TGTGCCTGGAGGGAAGTAGCGGGAGGATCCTACGAGCAGTACTTC. This gives the protein CAWREVAGGSYEQYF.

This chain joins TRBV30 and TRBJ1-6; a possible D gene is TRBD1 (6 bases). The CDR3 sequence is 13 residues long. Germline-derived CDR1 and CDR2 are GTSNPN and SVGIG (reference sequence). V shed 1 base and J shed 18 bases, with 19 bases lying between them. The CDR3 bases are TGTGCCTGGAGTGGCCACACCTCAGGGGCACCCCACTTT. Translation: CAWSGHTSGAPHF.